This entry describes one T cell receptor (beta chain). This clonotype was recorded many times. It has no known antigen specificity. No base quality information exists; no much larger clone differs at one position. This record belongs to a study of neurological immune-mediated disorders (dated by TCRdb to about 2019). For the wider study: Among the roughly 35 multiple sclerosis patients, roughly 31 had relapsing-remitting MS and 3 had secondary progressive MS. Peripheral blood TCR-beta repertoires from patients with HTLV-I-associated myelopathy (HAM/TSP), patients with multiple sclerosis, and healthy controls were compared in the study using UMI-based sequencing. The cohort was made up of 60 to 75 subjects, consisting of roughly 15 HAM/TSP patients, some 34 multiple sclerosis patients and about 20 healthy controls. The 90 to 120 TCR-beta libraries covered PBMC samples along with longitudinal samples, technical triplicates, and paired sorted CD4+ and CD8+ T-cell subsets. General findings and caveats noted by the study authors: No identical CDR3 amino acid sequences were found to be shared among expanded clones across subjects, suggesting that TCR-beta repertoires were private in all groups. The MS cluster was not associated with any clinical or MRI features, and the authors stated that larger cohorts are needed. Phylogenetic analysis grouped repertoires from 18 of 34 MS patients into a cluster of related CDR3 sequences, suggesting a possible repertoire-level signature. TCR clonal expansion was highest in HAM/TSP patients and lowest in MS patients, with MS patients falling below even healthy controls.

For the unsorted PBMC libraries, 2 million PBMCs were stored in RNAlater at -80 degrees C until RNA extraction and were used to generate the libraries. The multiple sclerosis patients were enrolled in a US clinical protocol that used magnetic resonance imaging to evaluate disease progression. Peripheral blood was subjected to Ficoll-Hypaque density gradient centrifugation to isolate PBMCs, which were then cryopreserved in liquid nitrogen. cDNA was synthesized by template-switch 5'RACE using a primer carrying a 10-nucleotide random unique molecular identifier by which each TCR transcript was tagged. Every sequencing run yielded over 160 million TCR-beta sequences covering 15-18 subjects. The RNeasy kit was used to extract total RNA. TCR-beta VDJ regions were amplified with primers for the TCR constant region and the 5'RACE anchor, using the KAPA Real-time Library Amplification kit. Sample indexes and Illumina adaptors were added in a first PCR, after which library yield was increased in a second PCR. After Ampure bead purification, the TCR product of roughly 650 bp was size-selected on a 2% E-gel SizeSelection system. Before pooling, libraries had their quality checked on a Bioanalyzer, their concentration measured with Qubit, and their quantity determined with the Kapa Library Quantification kit. Paired-end 2 x 150 bp sequencing of the libraries was performed on an Illumina HiSeq 2500. To increase sequence diversity, about 23-30% phiX was spiked into each library pool. In the source study's methods: The UMI-based MiGEC pipeline processed quality-filtered reads and removed over 80% of raw TCR sequences during error correction. IMGT germline references were used for aligning VDJ genes, and each clonotype was defined as a unique CDR3 amino acid sequence together with its V-J genes. Clonal expansion, Shannon diversity and CDR3 relatedness (CalcPairwiseDistances, ClusterSamples) were evaluated with VDJtools, and phylogenetic trees were built with CLCbio workbench. Expanded clones were defined as having at least 8 unique UMIs, based on coefficient-of-variation modelling across technical triplicates. Clones were called with MiXCR by TCRdb after fastp trimmed the public reads at Q25, and only in-frame beta chains were retained. Records with the same CDR3 protein are collapsed into one entry carrying the most frequent genes and DNA. The V and J calls and clone size come from TCRdb's table, not from the authors' own analysis. This sample gives tens of thousands of distinct CDR3 sequences in total; under 4.5% of them show up just once. Of the sample, around 3.1% falls within the top ten clones.

V is reduced by 5 bases and J by 0 bases, leaving a spacing of 10 bases between them. CDR1 SGHTA and CDR2 FQGNSA were looked up in the germline V gene. From the cysteine up to the phenylalanine, the CDR3 has a length of 15 residues. Only the CDR3 DNA is retained, 45 bases long and in frame from the first base. The sample comprised PBMCs. The origin of this receptor is a woman in her forties or fifties with multiple sclerosis. Here the chain combines TRBV7-2 and TRBJ2-2; the D gene cannot be named for sure. Here is the DNA: TGTGCCAGCAGCGCCCCTAACACGAACACCGGGGAGCTGTTTTTT. Its coded protein is CASSAPNTNTGELFF.